This T cell receptor (beta chain) derives from a study of cytomegalovirus exposure and HLA in healthy donors. As for this clone: Its antigen is still unknown. In the same sample, other DNA sequences code for this CDR3.

Germline-derived CDR1 and CDR2 are LGHNA and YNFKEQ. The CDR3 spans 15 residues. The V gene lost 9 bases and the J gene lost 3 bases, with 15 bases spanning the gap. Broader study findings: Later, TCR association rates were found to vary by HLA locus, highest for DRB1 and lowest for HLA-C. A later analysis linked 15,000 to 20,000 TCR beta sequences to HLA alleles at 0.05 false discovery rate. In an earlier analysis, most TCR beta V segments were productive about 87% or about 30% of the time.

The PCR contained 60 Vbeta and 13 Jbeta primers. Libraries were prepared by immunoSEQ multiplex PCR; TCRdb keeps only in-frame clonotypes and omits some of them. Among roughly 150,000 clones listed, over 70% were seen once. The TCR comes from a male donor in good health and CMV-seronegative. This chain joins TRBV4-2 and TRBJ1-6; D possibly corresponds to TRBD1 (5 bases). The sample was PBMCs. DNA for the CDR3: TGTGCCAGTAGAACAGGTTTCGACTATAATTCACCCCTCCACTTT. Encoded protein: CASRTGFDYNSPLHF.